Shown below are 25 T cell receptor beta chains from a single sample sequenced in a study of Ad26.COV2.S vaccination and SARS-CoV-2 variants. Profiling relied on immunoSEQ multiplex PCR, and the TCRdb table lists in-frame clones only, not all of them. The data show 200,000 to 300,000 clones, roughly 85% seen once. Treatment in this sample: approximately 18 received Ad26.COV2.S at low or high dose, single or two shots; roughly five received placebo; per-sample allocation not given. Repertoires come from day 63 after the first vaccine or placebo injection. This specimen consisted of peripheral blood, obtained in a trial of Ad26.COV2.S vaccine versus placebo. The receptors originated from a person between 18 and 60 years old who received the Ad26.COV2.S COVID-19 vaccine or a placebo.

The rearrangement joins TRBV18 to TRBJ1-5; 9 bases agree with TRBD1. The CDR3 is 17 residues long. Germline CDR1 KGHSH, CDR2 LQKENI. Trimming removed 4 bases from V and 0 bases from J; junction bases left unmatched: 7. The chain's CDR3 is CASSLTGGAHSNQPQHF. CDR3 coding DNA: TGTGCCAGCTCACTAACAGGGGGCGCCCATAGCAATCAGCCCCAGCATTTT.

The chain has TRBV18 and TRBJ1-2, with D uncertain. Per germline, CDR1 KGHSH and CDR2 LQKENI. This CDR3 has 16 residues. V lost 2 bases, J lost 1 base, and 14 bases lay in between. Here the CDR3 reads CASSPSRSRDNYGYTF. The CDR3, as DNA: TGTGCCAGCTCACCAAGCCGGTCCAGAGATAACTATGGCTACACCTTC.

This clone was found once. The chain uses TRBV6-5 and TRBJ1-1; 7 bases align to TRBD1. The CDR3 runs 14 residues. Germline trimming cut 5 bases from V and 2 bases from J; bases unmatched to any gene: 5. CDR1 is MNHEY, CDR2 SVGAGI, per germline. CDR3 nucleotides: TGTGCCAGCAGTAAGAGACAGGGCAACACTGAAGCTTTCTTT. It specifies CASSKRQGNTEAFF.

The DNA for the CDR3 is TGTGCCAGCAGCCTAATCCGGGGGGGGCGATTCGCTGAAGCTTTCTTT. Protein product: CASSLIRGGRFAEAFF. V usage is TRBV3-1 (or the pseudogene TRBV3-2) and J usage is TRBJ1-1; a possible D gene is TRBD1 (6 bases). V was shortened by 4 bases and J by 6 bases, with 21 bases between the two germline ends. Germline CDR1 and CDR2: LGHDT and YNNKEL (reference sequence). The CDR3 is 16 residues long.

The CDR3 nucleotides read TGTGCCAGCAGCTATGGGATAGACGATGGCTACACCTTC. This encodes CASSYGIDDGYTF. The chain couples TRBV7-2 to TRBJ1-2; D ambiguous. V lost 4 bases and J 6 bases, leaving 12 bases between the germline ends. This CDR3 comprises 13 residues. Per germline, CDR1 SGHTA and CDR2 FQGNSA.

V usage is TRBV5-4 and J usage is TRBJ1-2; 7 bases agree with TRBD1. Germline CDR1 is SGHNT and CDR2 is YYREEE (reference sequence). V was clipped by 0 bases and J by 1 base; unmatched bases: 3. This CDR3 has 15 residues. CDR3: CASSLGDSGNYGYTF. The DNA of the CDR3 is TGTGCCAGCAGCTTGGGGGACAGCGGTAACTATGGCTACACCTTC.

The V gene is TRBV5-6, the J gene TRBJ1-2; a weak D match, TRBD1 (5 bases). Looked up from germline, CDR1 is SGHDT and CDR2 is YYEEEE. The ends were cut back, 0 bases at V and 2 bases at J, with 11 bases in the middle. The CDR3 spans 15 residues. In DNA, the CDR3 is TGTGCCAGCAGCTTGGCCGCAGGGACCAACTATGGCTACACCTTC. Its protein is CASSLAAGTNYGYTF.

V and J are TRBV6-5 and TRBJ1-2; 9 bases are shared with TRBD1. This CDR3 region has 14 residues. V was clipped by 5 bases and J by 2 bases; unmatched bases: 3. CDR1 MNHEY and CDR2 SVGAGI come from the germline V gene. The CDR3 bases are TGTGCCAGCAGTCACGACAGGGGGAACTATGGCTACACCTTC. This translates into CASSHDRGNYGYTF.

This rearrangement joins TRBV29-1 to TRBJ2-3; TRBD2 matches at 11 bases. The CDR3 runs to 16 residues. Germline V CDR1 and CDR2: SQVTM, ANQGSEA. V trimming: 2 bases; J trimming: 0 bases; junction bases outside the gene matches: 4. The CDR3 protein is CSVEWPSGGSTDTQYF. The CDR3 DNA sequence: TGCAGCGTTGAATGGCCTAGCGGGGGGAGCACAGATACGCAGTATTTT.

In its sample, this clone was seen once. One end of the junction fails to match germline, which may point to a read error. CDR3 region: CASREGQGSYNEQFF. The DNA for the CDR3 is TGTGCCAGCAGAGAAGGACAGGGCTCCTACAATGAGCAGTTCTTC. This chain connects TRBV6-1 to TRBJ2-1; 8 positions agree with TRBD1. This CDR3 is built from 15 residues. Germline CDR1 MNHNS, CDR2 SASEGT.

V usage is TRBV6-5 and J usage is TRBJ1-1, with no clear D. CDR1 MNHEY and CDR2 SVGAGI come from the germline V gene. The germline V and J ends were trimmed by 11 bases and 0 bases, with 16 bases remaining between them. This CDR3 spans 14 amino acids. This CDR3 reads CAASGRQMNTEAFF. CDR3 nucleotide sequence: TGTGCCGCTTCGGGCAGACAAATGAACACTGAAGCTTTCTTT.

J is TRBJ2-3 and V is TRBV18; 10 bases match TRBD2. This CDR3 has 14 residues. Germline V gives CDR1 KGHSH, CDR2 LQKENI. With 6 bases clipped from V and 4 bases from J, the junction kept 4 bases outside the gene matches. CDR3 sequence: CASSQSGRADTQYF. In nucleotides, the CDR3 is TGTGCCAGCTCGCAGAGCGGGAGGGCAGATACGCAGTATTTT.

The rearrangement joins TRBV12-3 or TRBV12-4 to TRBJ1-1; no clear D. V lost 8 bases and J 5 bases, leaving 15 bases between the germline ends. The length of the CDR3 is 13 residues. This CDR3 is CASSTTGRTEAFF. CDR3 in DNA: TGTGCCAGCTCTACCACGGGCCGGACTGAAGCTTTCTTT.

The chain carries TRBV6-1 and TRBJ1-1, with D possibly TRBD1 on 5 matching bases. Germline V lookup: CDR1 MNHNS, CDR2 SASEGT. The CDR3 has 16 amino acids. With 0 bases removed from V and 0 bases from J, the gap between germline ends came to 11 bases. As DNA, the CDR3 is TGTGCCAGCAGTGAAGCTGCGGGGCGGATGAACACTGAAGCTTTCTTT. It translates to CASSEAAGRMNTEAFF.

This rearrangement joins TRBV25-1 to TRBJ2-3; possibly TRBD1 for D (5 bases). In germline, CDR1 is MGHDK, CDR2 SYGVNS. CDR3 length equals 14 residues. Trimming cost V 5 bases and J 5 bases, with 14 bases left between them. The CDR3, as DNA: TGTGCCAGCAGTCATCCACCTAGGGGAGATACGCAGTATTTT. Residues: CASSHPPRGDTQYF.

V is TRBV13 and J is TRBJ2-5; 9 nucleotides align to TRBD2. The J segment lost 10 bases and the V segment lost 0 bases, leaving 9 bases of the junction unmatched. Germline V gene sequence: CDR1 PRHDT, CDR2 FYEKMQ (reference sequence). The CDR3 is 15 amino acids. CDR3 in amino acids: CASSLGGAGGGGQYF. In nucleotides, the CDR3 is TGTGCCAGCAGCTTAGGGGGAGCGGGGGGCGGAGGCCAGTACTTC.

This chain links TRBV30 with TRBJ2-5, with D tentatively TRBD2 (7 bases). The length of the CDR3 is 14 residues. V was trimmed by 3 bases and J by 2 bases, leaving 13 bases between them. CDR1 and CDR2 (germline): GTSNPN, SVGIG (reference sequence). Here the CDR3 DNA reads TGTGCCTGGAGCCGAGAGGGGGGGCAAGAGACCCAGTACTTC. It encodes CAWSREGGQETQYF.

The genes are TRBV7-8 and TRBJ1-1; D remains ambiguous. The CDR3 runs to 15 residues. Trimming shortened V by 6 bases and J by 0 bases, and 14 bases separated the two germline ends. The germline CDR1 and CDR2 sequences are SGHVS and FQNEAQ. This CDR3 reads CASRRGSGMNTEAFF. The CDR3 DNA is TGTGCCAGCAGAAGAGGGAGTGGAATGAACACTGAAGCTTTCTTT.

The chain has TRBV7-2 and TRBJ1-1; D is unresolved. Trimming removed 1 base from V and 3 bases from J, with 12 bases in between. Germline values: CDR1 SGHTA, CDR2 FQGNSA. The CDR3 has 15 amino acids. The CDR3 here is CASSLDAALDTEAFF. In DNA form, the CDR3 reads TGTGCCAGCAGCTTAGACGCAGCGCTGGACACTGAAGCTTTCTTT.

This chain links TRBV24-1 with TRBJ1-5, with D unclear. Germline V gene sequence: CDR1 KGHDR, CDR2 SFDVKD. The CDR3 runs to 15 residues. Trimming took off 5 bases at V and 1 base at J, with 11 bases between the two ends. The CDR3, as DNA: TGTGCCACCAGTGGACCGGGGTCAAGCAATCAGCCCCAGCATTTT. Its protein is CATSGPGSSNQPQHF.

The chain joins TRBV30 to TRBJ1-1; D unresolved. The CDR3 is 12 amino acids. Between the trimmed V and J ends, which lost 6 bases and 0 bases, there was a span of 8 bases. Germline V gene data show CDR1 as GTSNPN and CDR2 as SVGIG (reference sequence). The CDR3 nucleotides read TGTGCCTGTCAAGAAATGAACACTGAAGCTTTCTTT. It codes for CACQEMNTEAFF.

This clone was seen once. The J gene is TRBJ1-2, the V gene TRBV19; a weak D match, TRBD1 (6 bases). CDR1 LNHDA and CDR2 SQIVND come from the germline V gene (reference sequence). The ends were cut back, 2 bases at V and 5 bases at J, with 12 bases in the middle. There are 14 residues in the CDR3. CDR3 loop: CASSIIAGEYGYTF. Written as DNA, the CDR3 is TGTGCCAGTAGTATAATAGCAGGGGAATATGGCTACACCTTC.

J is TRBJ2-2 and V is TRBV9, with D possibly called TRBD1 or TRBD2 (5 bases each). The CDR3 is 19 residues long. Trimming removed 1 base at V and 0 bases at J, with 19 bases between. Germline-derived CDR1 and CDR2 are SGDLS and YYNGEE. Written as DNA, the CDR3 is TGTGCCAGCAGCGTATCTACTGGGGGATTTTCGGCGAACACCGGGGAGCTGTTTTTT. Its protein product is CASSVSTGGFSANTGELFF.

This clone was observed a few times. The V gene is TRBV6-4, the J gene TRBJ2-1, with 8 nucleotides matching TRBD2. Germline CDR1 is MRHNA and CDR2 is SNTAGT. CDR3 length: 14 residues. The trim removed 5 bases at V and 9 bases at J, leaving 9 bases unmatched. The DNA for the CDR3 is TGTGCCAGCAGTTCCGGGGGGGAAGCTAGTGAGCAGTTCTTC. It is translated as CASSSGGEASEQFF.

This chain uses TRBV6-5 with TRBJ2-7; weak D call: TRBD1 (6 bases). The V gene lost 6 bases and the J gene lost 3 bases, with 12 bases spanning the gap. The germline gives CDR1 MNHEY, CDR2 SVGAGI. The CDR3 has 13 amino acids. The CDR3 is CASRDRYNYEQYV. Here the CDR3 DNA reads TGTGCCAGCAGGGACAGATACAACTACGAGCAGTACGTC.